This T cell receptor beta chain was captured by sequencing in a study of TIL therapy for anti-PD-1-resistant metastatic lung cancer. Germline CDR1 reads SNHLY; CDR2 reads FYNNEI. V gave up 6 bases and J gave up 2 bases, with 14 bases separating them. This CDR3 is 14 amino acids long. Sequencing used immunoSEQ v3. TCRdb keeps only in-frame clones here, not all; method: immunoSEQ multiplex PCR. The sample records under 70,000 clones, over 75% being singletons. About this clone itself: Its antigen is unidentified.

Findings of the study overall: TIL clonotype persistence in blood showed no apparent association with response. The cohort had more treatment-naive, never-smoker and oncogene-addicted patients than typical.

Indicated time point: pre-treatment sample, taken before nivolumab and TIL therapy. Patients were adults with stage 4 NSCLC. This rearrangement joins TRBV2 to TRBJ2-7, with D maybe TRBD2 (5 bases). Sequencing was performed on blood, taken at baseline. This TCR derives from a person aged 25-79 years with non-small cell lung cancer. This chain's CDR3 is CASSQNAGTYEQYF. DNA of the CDR3: TGTGCCAGCAGCCAAAACGCCGGGACCTACGAGCAGTACTTC.